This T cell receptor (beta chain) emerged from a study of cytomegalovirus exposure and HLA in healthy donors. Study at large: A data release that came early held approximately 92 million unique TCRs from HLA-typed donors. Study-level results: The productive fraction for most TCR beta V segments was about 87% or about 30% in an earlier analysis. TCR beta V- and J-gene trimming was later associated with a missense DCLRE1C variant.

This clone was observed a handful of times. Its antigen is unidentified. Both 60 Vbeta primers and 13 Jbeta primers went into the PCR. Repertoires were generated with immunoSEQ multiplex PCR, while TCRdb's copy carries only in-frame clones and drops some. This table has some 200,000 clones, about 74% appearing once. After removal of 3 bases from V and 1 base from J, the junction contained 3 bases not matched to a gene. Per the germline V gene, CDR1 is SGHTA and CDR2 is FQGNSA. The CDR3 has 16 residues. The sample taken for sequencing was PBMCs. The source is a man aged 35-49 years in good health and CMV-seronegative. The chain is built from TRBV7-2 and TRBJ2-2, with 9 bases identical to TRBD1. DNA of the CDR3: TGTGCCAGCAGCTTCCGACAGGGGGGGAACACCGGGGAGCTGTTTTTT. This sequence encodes CASSFRQGGNTGELFF.